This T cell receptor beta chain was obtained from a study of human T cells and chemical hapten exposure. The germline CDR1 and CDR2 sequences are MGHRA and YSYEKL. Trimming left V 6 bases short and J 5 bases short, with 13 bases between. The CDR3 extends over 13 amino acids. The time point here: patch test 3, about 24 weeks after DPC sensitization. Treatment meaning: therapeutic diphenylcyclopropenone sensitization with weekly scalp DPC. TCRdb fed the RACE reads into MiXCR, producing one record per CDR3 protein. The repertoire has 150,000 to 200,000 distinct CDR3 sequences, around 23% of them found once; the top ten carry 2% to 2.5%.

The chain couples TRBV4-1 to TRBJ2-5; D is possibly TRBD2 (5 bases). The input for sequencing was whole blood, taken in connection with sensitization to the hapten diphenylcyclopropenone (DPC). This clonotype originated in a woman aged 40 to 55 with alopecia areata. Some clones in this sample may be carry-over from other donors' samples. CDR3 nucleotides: TGCGCCAGCAGTCTACTAGAATTGGAGACCCAGTACTTC. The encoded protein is CASSLLELETQYF.